What follows describes a single TCR beta chain. What it binds is unknown. The data derive from a study of shared clonotypes between healthy human individuals. Study results and limitations: What rarefaction showed was incomplete sorted-subset sequencing despite large depth.

CDR1 is LNHDA, CDR2 SQIVND, per germline (reference sequence). This CDR3 has 13 residues. V gave up 9 bases and J gave up 5 bases; unmatched junction bases: 8. Profiling relied on immunoSEQ multiplex PCR, and the TCRdb table lists in-frame clones only, not all of them. This table has about 1 million clones, about 75% appearing once. The rearrangement joins TRBV19 to TRBJ1-1; TRBD1 matches at 8 bases. This TCR derives from a man aged 18 to 29 in good health. The sequencing sample was made of memory CD4+ T cells sorted from blood. The subset: CD45RA-negative fraction. CDR3 protein: CASRRTGTTEAFF. The CDR3, as DNA: TGTGCCAGCCGCCGGACAGGGACGACTGAAGCTTTCTTT.